This T cell receptor beta chain was captured by sequencing in a study of cytomegalovirus exposure and HLA in healthy donors. Germline CDR1 reads LGHNA; CDR2 reads YSLEER. CDR3 length: 15 amino acids. Trimming removed 0 bases from V and 6 bases from J; junction bases left unmatched: 6. Researchers ran the PCR with 60 Vbeta and 13 Jbeta primers. Some clones are missing from TCRdb's copy, which holds only in-frame ones; the method was immunoSEQ multiplex PCR. The data contain fewer than 150,000 clones, 60% to 80% of them singletons. J is TRBJ2-3 and V is TRBV4-3; 7 nucleotides line up with TRBD2. Sequences were obtained from PBMCs. The receptor's source is a male donor in good health and CMV-seronegative. The CDR3 is CASSQDWGGSDTQYF. The CDR3 nucleotides read TGCGCCAGCAGCCAAGATTGGGGGGGATCGGATACGCAGTATTTT.